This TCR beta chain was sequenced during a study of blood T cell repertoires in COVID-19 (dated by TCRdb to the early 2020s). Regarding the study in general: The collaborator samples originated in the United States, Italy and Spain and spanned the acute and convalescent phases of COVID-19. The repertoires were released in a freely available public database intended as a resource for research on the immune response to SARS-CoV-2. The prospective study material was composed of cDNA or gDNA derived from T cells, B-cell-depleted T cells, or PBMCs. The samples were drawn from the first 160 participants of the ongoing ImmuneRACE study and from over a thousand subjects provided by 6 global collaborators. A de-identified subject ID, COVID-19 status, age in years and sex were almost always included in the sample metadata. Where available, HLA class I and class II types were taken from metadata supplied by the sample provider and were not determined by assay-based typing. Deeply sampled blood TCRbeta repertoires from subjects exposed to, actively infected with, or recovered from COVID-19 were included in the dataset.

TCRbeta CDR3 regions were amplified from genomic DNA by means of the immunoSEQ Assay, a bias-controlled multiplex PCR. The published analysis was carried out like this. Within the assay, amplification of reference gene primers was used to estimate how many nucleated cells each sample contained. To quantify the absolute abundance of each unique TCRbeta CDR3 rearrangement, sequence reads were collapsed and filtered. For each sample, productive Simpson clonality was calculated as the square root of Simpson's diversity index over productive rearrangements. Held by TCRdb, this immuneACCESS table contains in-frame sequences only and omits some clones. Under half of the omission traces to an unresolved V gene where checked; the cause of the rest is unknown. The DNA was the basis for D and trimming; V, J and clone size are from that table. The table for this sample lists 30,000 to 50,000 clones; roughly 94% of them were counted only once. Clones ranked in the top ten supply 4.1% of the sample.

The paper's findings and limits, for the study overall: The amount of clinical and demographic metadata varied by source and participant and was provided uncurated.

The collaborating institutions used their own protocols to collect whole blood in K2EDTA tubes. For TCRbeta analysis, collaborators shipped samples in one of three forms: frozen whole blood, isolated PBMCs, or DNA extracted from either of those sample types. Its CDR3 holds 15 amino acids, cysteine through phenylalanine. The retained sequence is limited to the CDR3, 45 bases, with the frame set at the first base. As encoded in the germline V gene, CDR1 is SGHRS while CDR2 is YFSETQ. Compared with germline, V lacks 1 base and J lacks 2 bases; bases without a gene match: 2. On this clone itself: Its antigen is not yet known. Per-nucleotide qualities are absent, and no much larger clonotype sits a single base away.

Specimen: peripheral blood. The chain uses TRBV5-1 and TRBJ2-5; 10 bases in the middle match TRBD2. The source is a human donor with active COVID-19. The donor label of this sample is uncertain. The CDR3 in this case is CASSLRAGGQETQYF. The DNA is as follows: TGCGCCAGCAGCTTGCGAGCGGGGGGGCAAGAGACCCAGTACTTC.